What follows are 14 T cell receptor beta chains derived from one specimen sequenced in a study of blood T cell repertoires in COVID-19. Method: immunoSEQ multiplex PCR; TCRdb's copy keeps in-frame clones and lacks some. This table has about 210,000 clones, around nine tenths appearing once. The sequencing input was peripheral blood. These receptors all stem from a young man with active or convalescent COVID-19.

This clone has just a few counts. The CDR3 loop reads CASSFGDRASYEQYF. CDR3 bases: TGCGCCAGCAGCTTTGGGGACAGGGCATCCTACGAGCAGTACTTC. The J gene is TRBJ2-7, the V gene TRBV5-1, with 9 bases fitting TRBD1. The CDR3 loop spans 15 amino acids. In germline, CDR1 is SGHRS, CDR2 YFSETQ. The V segment lost 2 bases and the J segment 1 base; nucleotides outside the gene matches: 4.

This chain connects TRBV5-6 to TRBJ1-2; 9 bases agree with TRBD1. Per germline, CDR1 SGHDT and CDR2 YYEEEE. This CDR3 has 14 residues. With 0 bases clipped from V and 7 bases from J, the junction kept 4 bases outside the gene matches. In nucleotides, the CDR3 is TGTGCCAGCAGCTTGGACAGGGGGCGTGTTGGCTACACCTTC. This encodes CASSLDRGRVGYTF.

The chain combines TRBV6-2 or TRBV6-3 with TRBJ2-4, with D possibly TRBD2 on 5 matching bases. Germline values: CDR1 MNHEY, CDR2 SVGEGT. Trimming left V 5 bases short and J 11 bases short, with 16 bases between. The CDR3 has 13 amino acids. For the CDR3, the DNA is TGTGCCAGCAGTCAGAGGACTCTGGCCCTTCAGTACTTC. The encoded protein is CASSQRTLALQYF.

CDR3 sequence (DNA): TGTGCCAGTACTTCGACAGATCTTGGGAACTATGGCTACACCTTC. The encoded protein is CASTSTDLGNYGYTF. J is TRBJ1-2 and V is TRBV19; TRBD1 is a possible D gene (5 bases). V lost 7 bases and J 2 bases, leaving 17 bases between the germline ends. This CDR3 region has 15 residues. Germline CDR1 and CDR2: LNHDA and SQIVND (reference sequence). The variable domain in full, with the rest retrieved from reference TRBV19 and TRBJ1-2, is DGGITQSPKYLFRKEGQNVTLSCEQNLNHDAMYWYRQDPGQGLRLIYYSQIVNDFQKGDIAEGYSVSREKKESFPLTVTSAQKNPTAFYLCASTSTDLGNYGYTFGSGTRLTVV.

The chain employs TRBV7-6 and TRBJ1-1, with D maybe TRBD1 (5 bases). CDR1 SGHVS and CDR2 FNYEAQ come from the germline V gene. The CDR3 extends over 14 amino acids. The ends were cut back, 0 bases at V and 7 bases at J, with 12 bases in the middle. The CDR3 bases are TGTGCCAGCAGCTTAGCGGCAGGGACTTTTGAAGCTTTCTTT. The encoded protein is CASSLAAGTFEAFF.

This clone was counted a single time. The chain employs TRBV10-3 and TRBJ1-1; no firm D call. Germline CDR1 is ENHRY and CDR2 is SYGVKD. The CDR3 totals 13 residues. V was pared by 11 bases and J by 3 bases, with 16 bases between. CDR3 nucleotides: TGTGCCGCTCTAGATGGATTCCACACTGAAGCTTTCTTT. This gives the protein CAALDGFHTEAFF.

The rearrangement links TRBV2 to TRBJ1-6; D might be TRBD1 (5 bases). The germline CDR1 and CDR2 sequences are SNHLY and FYNNEI. The CDR3 contains 12 residues. V was shortened by 5 bases and J by 7 bases, with 6 bases between the two germline ends. CDR3 amino acids: CASSWTNSPLHF. CDR3 sequence (DNA): TGTGCCAGCAGTTGGACAAATTCACCCCTCCACTTT. Supplemented by reference TRBV2 and TRBJ1-6, the full variable domain reads EPEVTQTPSHQVTQMGQEVILRCVPISNHLYFYWYRQILGQKVEFLVSFYNNEISEKSEIFDDQFSVERPDGSNFTLKIRSTKLEDSAMYFCASSWTNSPLHFGNGTRLTVT.

This clone was detected only once. DNA of the CDR3: TGTGCCAGCAGCTCTGGAGAGCCCCTTGGGGGCTACACCTTC. It yields the protein CASSSGEPLGGYTF. The chain joins TRBV5-4 to TRBJ1-2; D is ambiguous. Germline assignment: CDR1 SGHNT and CDR2 YYREEE (reference sequence). The CDR3 sequence is 14 residues long. V gave up 3 bases and J gave up 8 bases, with 17 bases separating them.

The V gene is TRBV5-1, the J gene TRBJ2-5, with 8 positions matching TRBD1. CDR1 SGHRS and CDR2 YFSETQ come from the germline V gene. The V gene end was trimmed by 4 bases and the J gene end by 3 bases; junction bases not matched to a gene: 11. The CDR3 is 16 residues long. CDR3 sequence (DNA): TGCGCCAGCAGCCCTCGGGTTGAGACAGGGGAAGAGACCCAGTACTTC. Protein product: CASSPRVETGEETQYF.

The chain joins TRBV10-3 to TRBJ2-2; 9 bases are shared with TRBD1. Unmatched junction bases numbered 4, after V lost 10 bases and J lost 1 base. This CDR3 region has 14 residues. The germline V gene encodes CDR1 ENHRY and CDR2 SYGVKD. CDR3: CATKGQGNTGELFF. For the CDR3, the DNA is TGTGCCACTAAGGGACAGGGGAACACCGGGGAGCTGTTTTTT.

In its sample, this clone was seen once. The genes are TRBV10-2 and TRBJ2-5; D gene unclear. Germline V CDR1 and CDR2: WSHSY, SAAADI. V was trimmed by 0 bases and J by 2 bases, leaving 7 bases between them. CDR3 length: 14 amino acids. CDR3 region: CASSESGRQETQYF. As DNA, the CDR3 is TGCGCCAGCAGTGAGTCGGGCCGACAAGAGACCCAGTACTTC.

The CDR3 loop is CASSLASRGVNTEAFF. The CDR3 DNA reads as TGTGCCAGCAGCTTAGCGTCCAGGGGGGTTAACACTGAAGCTTTCTTT. J is TRBJ1-1 and V is TRBV7-6; TRBD1 aligns across 7 bases. The CDR3 is 16 residues long. Germline lookup yields CDR1 SGHVS and CDR2 FNYEAQ. The V gene end was trimmed by 0 bases and the J gene end by 2 bases; junction bases not matched to a gene: 6.

J is TRBJ2-7 and V is TRBV12-3 or TRBV12-4; D gene uncertain. The CDR3 runs 13 residues. Trimming removed 3 bases at V and 2 bases at J, with 8 bases between. CDR3 nucleotide sequence: TGTGCCAGCAGTTTTTCACAGCCCTACGAGCAGTACTTC. It translates to CASSFSQPYEQYF.

This clone was counted a single time. This chain connects TRBV5-1 to TRBJ2-3; no firm D call. Germline lookup yields CDR1 SGHRS and CDR2 YFSETQ. The CDR3 is made up of 16 amino acids. V shed 0 bases and J shed 2 bases, with 13 bases lying between them. The CDR3 DNA follows: TGCGCCAGCAGCTTGGAACGGCCAGGCTACACAGATACGCAGTATTTT. Residues: CASSLERPGYTDTQYF.